This TCR beta chain emerged from a study of cytomegalovirus exposure and HLA in healthy donors. A note on this clone: Its antigen is unidentified.

CDR3 size: 15 residues. V was shortened by 4 bases and J by 2 bases, with 12 bases between the two germline ends. CDR1 is SGHTA, CDR2 FQGTGA, per germline. Overall study results and limits: TCR clusters originating in the first cohort tended to co-occur in the roughly 120 validation repertoires, according to a later analysis. Most TCR sequences were uncommon, yet certain public TCRs appeared in many donors.

TCRdb's copy holds only in-frame clones and misses some; the assay was immunoSEQ multiplex PCR. The table has 100,000 to 150,000 clones, about 96% seen once; the top ten hold 1.7%. Sequencing used PBMCs. The rearrangement links TRBV7-3 to TRBJ2-1; the D gene is possibly TRBD2 (6 bases). The TCR sequence derives from a man between 18 and 29 years old in good health and CMV-seronegative. CDR3 protein: CASSSTGTAYNEQFF. Here the CDR3 DNA reads TGTGCCAGCAGCTCCACCGGGACTGCCTACAATGAGCAGTTCTTC.